This T cell receptor beta chain is drawn from a study of CD8+ T cells in alopecia areata. General study results and limits: Administration of tofacitinib significantly diminished scalp clonality and expanded CD8+ clones within the top 100. Uncertainty about whether baseline CD8+ expansion is linked to response remains, with one nonresponder.

This CDR3 spans 17 amino acids. CDR1 is LGHNT and CDR2 is FRNRAP in the germline V gene. The V end lost 5 bases, the J end lost 0 bases, and 14 bases lay between the germline ends. Sequencing used cDNA as its template, made by extracting RNA and reverse transcribing it. Some clones are missing from TCRdb's copy, which holds only in-frame ones; the method was immunoSEQ multiplex PCR. The data contain 90,000 to 100,000 clones, around 55% of them singletons. About this clone: Its target is not known.

Treatment defined: oral pan-JAK inhibitor, 5-10 mg twice daily. This TCR came from a human donor with alopecia areata. The V call is TRBV12-5, the J call TRBJ2-6; D remains ambiguous. Sequencing used CD8+ T cells sorted from blood, obtained at week 4, from a patient treated with tofacitinib. The CDR3 loop reads CASGLQQDGSGANVLTF. CDR3 nucleotides: TGTGCTAGTGGTCTGCAGCAGGACGGCTCTGGGGCCAACGTCCTGACTTTC.